These T cell receptor beta chains were read from a single sample in a study of cytomegalovirus exposure and HLA in healthy donors. Data came from immunoSEQ multiplex PCR; TCRdb stores just in-frame clones and leaves some out. This table holds about 140,000 clones, roughly 77% found once. The material sequenced was PBMCs. The source is a man aged 40-55 years in good health and CMV-seronegative. Both conserved end residues are part of each CDR3. D genes are given only for firm matches. Some rows mark clone size as missing; the rest say once, few, many or name a class of expanded clone.

j_gene | v_gene | d_gene | abundance | CDR3nt | CDR3aa
TRBJ2-1 | TRBV6-1 | - | few | TGTGCCAGCAGTGAAAATGCAGACTCGGAATTCTTC | CASSENADSEFF
TRBJ2-3 | TRBV7-9 | TRBD2 | - | TGTGCCAGCAGCTCGCGGATTGATAGCGGGGGTAGCACAGATACGCAGTATTTT | CASSSRIDSGGSTDTQYF
TRBJ2-2 | TRBV6-5 | TRBD2 | - | TGTGCCAGCACCCTCCACGGGGGGGGCACCGGGGAGCTGTTTTTT | CASTLHGGGTGELFF
TRBJ2-7 | TRBV4-2 | TRBD1 | - | TGTGTCAGCAGCCATCGGACAGGGCCCACCTACGAGCAGTACTTC | CVSSHRTGPTYEQYF
TRBJ2-3 | TRBV2 | - | - | TGTGCCAGCAGTGACCAGGTAGGAGATACGCAGTATTTT | CASSDQVGDTQYF
TRBJ1-2 | TRBV7-4 | - | - | TGTGCCAGCAGCCCTGGGGAGGCTATAGGCTCTGGCTACACCTTC | CASSPGEAIGSGYTF
TRBJ2-3 | TRBV4-2 | TRBD1 | - | TGTGCCAGCAGCCACGGACGGGACAGGGGGCCCACAGATACGCAGTATTTT | CASSHGRDRGPTDTQYF
TRBJ2-7 | TRBV5-4 | TRBD1 | - | TGTGCCAGCAGCTCCACCGGGACAGGGTACTACGAGCAGTACTTC | CASSSTGTGYYEQYF
TRBJ1-2 | TRBV6-6 | - | - | TGTGCCAGCAGCCCCGGACTGACTGATGGCTACACCTTC | CASSPGLTDGYTF
TRBJ1-2 | TRBV6-1 | - | - | TGTGCCAGCAGTGAAGGACAGCGCCTCTATGGCTACACCTTC | CASSEGQRLYGYTF
TRBJ1-2 | TRBV7-9 | TRBD1 | - | TGTGCCAGCAGATTGGGACAGGTCTATGGCTACACCTTC | CASRLGQVYGYTF
TRBJ1-4 | TRBV5-1 | - | - | TGCGCCAGCAGCTTGAGGCAGGGCTTTAATGAAAAACTGTTTTTT | CASSLRQGFNEKLFF
TRBJ1-4 | TRBV5-4 | - | - | TGTGCCAGCCATCTCGGGGGGGATGAAAAACTGTTTTTT | CASHLGGDEKLFF
TRBJ1-1 | TRBV5-1 | TRBD1 | - | TGCGCCAGCGGAGACAGGGCTATGAACACTGAAGCTTTCTTT | CASGDRAMNTEAFF
TRBJ2-7 | TRBV29-1 | - | few | TGCAGCGCTGGGGGGGCTTACGAGCAGTACTTC | CSAGGAYEQYF
TRBJ2-7 | TRBV5-1 | - | - | TGCGCCAGCAGCTTGGGGGACACTAACTACGAGCAGTACTTC | CASSLGDTNYEQYF
TRBJ1-3 | TRBV10-3 | - | medium-sized | TGTGCCATCAGGCCTAGCTCTGGAAACACCATATATTTT | CAIRPSSGNTIYF
TRBJ2-3 | TRBV7-2 | TRBD2 | - | TGTGCCAGCAGCTTGGGCGGGGGGGGCCAAGATACGCAGTATTTT | CASSLGGGGQDTQYF
TRBJ1-5 | TRBV5-5 | - | - | TGTGCCAGCAGCTCAGACAGGCGACTGAACAATCAGCCCCAGCATTTT | CASSSDRRLNNQPQHF
TRBJ1-3 | TRBV11-2 | TRBD1 | - | TGTGCCAGCAGCTTAAAGGGGGCCAGCTCTGGAAACACCATATATTTT | CASSLKGASSGNTIYF
TRBJ1-2 | TRBV28 | - | few | TGTGCCAGCAGTTTCAGGGCCTATGGCTACACCTTC | CASSFRAYGYTF
TRBJ2-3 | TRBV7-9 | - | - | TGTGCCAGCAGCTTAGACTACACAGATACGCAGTATTTT | CASSLDYTDTQYF
TRBJ2-2 | TRBV6-5 | TRBD1 | - | TGTGCCAGCAGTTCTACAGGGGGCAGGACCGGGGAGCTGTTTTTT | CASSSTGGRTGELFF
TRBJ1-4 | TRBV7-8 | - | - | TGTGCCAGCAGCTGGACATTCGACGAAAAACTGTTTTTT | CASSWTFDEKLFF
TRBJ2-1 | TRBV5-8 | - | - | TGTGCCAGCAGCTGGACAGCCGCCTCCTACAATGAGCAGTTCTTC | CASSWTAASYNEQFF
TRBJ1-1 | TRBV2 | TRBD1 | - | TGTGCCAGCAGTTCGGACAGGGGTAATGAAGCTTTCTTT | CASSSDRGNEAFF
TRBJ1-6 | TRBV2 | TRBD1 | - | TGTGCCAGCACCGCGAGGCAGGGGGATAATTCACCCCTCCACTTT | CASTARQGDNSPLHF
TRBJ2-5 | TRBV5-1 | - | - | TGCGCCAGCAGCTTGGAGAGGGCCCGGTACCAAGAGACCCAGTACTTC | CASSLERARYQETQYF
TRBJ2-2 | TRBV27 | - | few | TGTGCCAGCGGGGCAGGGTATAAGGCCGGGGAGCTGTTTTTT | CASGAGYKAGELFF